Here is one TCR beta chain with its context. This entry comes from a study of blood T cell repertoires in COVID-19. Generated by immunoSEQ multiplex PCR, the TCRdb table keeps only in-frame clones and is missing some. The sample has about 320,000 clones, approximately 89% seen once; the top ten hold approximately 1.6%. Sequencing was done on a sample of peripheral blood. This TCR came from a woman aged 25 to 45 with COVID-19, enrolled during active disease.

The DNA for the CDR3 is TGTGCCAGCAGCTCTGCAGGGTATGGCTACACCTTC. Amino acids: CASSSAGYGYTF. The chain links TRBV7-2 to TRBJ1-2, with a possible D match to TRBD1 (5 bases). V dropped 4 bases and J dropped 5 bases, with 8 bases sitting between them. There are 12 residues in the CDR3. The V gene's germline CDR1 is SGHTA and CDR2 FQGNSA.